These T cell receptor beta chains were read from a single sample in a study of patients and donors after allogeneic stem cell transplantation. A single record per CDR3 protein comes from TCRdb applying MiXCR to the RT-PCR reads. The sample holds over 350,000 distinct CDR3 sequences, about a sixth seen once. The sample consisted of blood, either unsorted or a sorted T cell fraction (not recorded which). These TCRs come from a human donor who was either an allogeneic HSCT recipient or a stem cell or donor lymphocyte infusion donor (not recorded which). It is not recorded whose cells these are; they may come from a transplant donor. CDR3s include the opening cysteine and the closing phenylalanine or tryptophan. D genes are given only for firm matches. Size is omitted from some rows. Given values are once, few, many or a class for expanded clones.

CDR3nt: TGTGCCAGCGAGGGACAGCTCGGAGAGACCCAGTACTTC
CDR3aa: CASEGQLGETQYF
abundance: many
d_gene: TRBD1
v_gene: TRBV12-3/TRBV12-4
j_gene: TRBJ2-5
len: 13

CDR3nt: TGTGCCAGCAGCTTAGCCCTGGGGACCTATGGCTACACCTTC
CDR3aa: CASSLALGTYGYTF
abundance: few
d_gene: -
v_gene: TRBV7-9
j_gene: TRBJ1-2
len: 14

CDR3nt: TGTGCCAGCAGTTTCCTGGGGGGGGTTTGGGAGACCCAGTACTTC
CDR3aa: CASSFLGGVWETQYF
abundance: -
d_gene: TRBD2
v_gene: TRBV12-3/TRBV12-4
j_gene: TRBJ2-5
len: 15

CDR3nt: TGCGCCAGCAGCGACAGTTCTACTAGCACAGATACGCAGTATTTT
CDR3aa: CASSDSSTSTDTQYF
abundance: many
d_gene: -
v_gene: TRBV5-1
j_gene: TRBJ2-3
len: 15

CDR3nt: TGTGCCAGCAGCTACGGAGGGGGTGAGCAGTTCTTC
CDR3aa: CASSYGGGEQFF
abundance: few
d_gene: -
v_gene: TRBV7-9
j_gene: TRBJ2-1
len: 12

CDR3nt: TGTGCCAGCAGTACGCCGAATCCCACCCGGACCCAGTACTTC
CDR3aa: CASSTPNPTRTQYF
abundance: -
d_gene: -
v_gene: TRBV2
j_gene: TRBJ2-5
len: 14

CDR3nt: TGTGCCAGCAGTTACGAGGGGGCCCCTCTCCTGGCCTATGGCTACACCTTC
CDR3aa: CASSYEGAPLLAYGYTF
abundance: -
d_gene: TRBD1
v_gene: TRBV6-5
j_gene: TRBJ1-2
len: 17

CDR3nt: TGTGCCAGCAGTTCTATAGCGGGCTACACCTTC
CDR3aa: CASSSIAGYTF
abundance: few
d_gene: -
v_gene: TRBV6-5
j_gene: TRBJ1-2
len: 11

CDR3nt: TGTGCCAGCAGTTTAGCTATTGAGGTTTCCGGGGAGCTGTTTTTT
CDR3aa: CASSLAIEVSGELFF
abundance: -
d_gene: -
v_gene: TRBV12-3/TRBV12-4
j_gene: TRBJ2-2
len: 15

CDR3nt: TGTGCCAGCTCACCGACAGGGAAGGGAATCGGCAATCAGCCCCAGCATTTT
CDR3aa: CASSPTGKGIGNQPQHF
abundance: many
d_gene: TRBD1
v_gene: TRBV18
j_gene: TRBJ1-5
len: 17

CDR3nt: TGTGCCATCAGTGGAACTGCGAGGGACAGGGGGCGCACAGATACGCAGTATTTT
CDR3aa: CAISGTARDRGRTDTQYF
abundance: -
d_gene: TRBD1
v_gene: TRBV10-3
j_gene: TRBJ2-3
len: 18

CDR3nt: TGTGCCAGCAGATCTGGAAAACTGTTTTTT
CDR3aa: CASRSGKLFF
abundance: -
d_gene: -
v_gene: TRBV12-3/TRBV12-4
j_gene: TRBJ1-4
len: 10

CDR3nt: TGTGCCAGCAGCCCGAGGGAAGGGATTCGAGAGACCCAGTACTTC
CDR3aa: CASSPREGIRETQYF
abundance: few
d_gene: -
v_gene: TRBV7-9
j_gene: TRBJ2-5
len: 15

CDR3nt: TGTGCCAGCAATCGGGACAGGGCCGATACGCAGTATTTT
CDR3aa: CASNRDRADTQYF
abundance: few
d_gene: TRBD1
v_gene: TRBV6-2/TRBV6-3
j_gene: TRBJ2-3
len: 13

CDR3nt: TGTGCCAGCAGGTACACCGGGGAGCTGTTTTTT
CDR3aa: CASRYTGELFF
abundance: few
d_gene: -
v_gene: TRBV12-3/TRBV12-4
j_gene: TRBJ2-2
len: 11

CDR3nt: TGTGCCAGCAGTTTAGACAGTCCCAAGAGGGGCTACACCTTC
CDR3aa: CASSLDSPKRGYTF
abundance: -
d_gene: -
v_gene: TRBV12-3/TRBV12-4
j_gene: TRBJ1-2
len: 14

CDR3nt: TGTGCCAGCAGTTGGGGGCCCGGGGAGCTGTTTTTT
CDR3aa: CASSWGPGELFF
abundance: -
d_gene: -
v_gene: TRBV27
j_gene: TRBJ2-2
len: 12

CDR3nt: TGTGCCAGCAGTGAAACCCTGAACACTGAAGCTTTCTTT
CDR3aa: CASSETLNTEAFF
abundance: few
d_gene: -
v_gene: TRBV2
j_gene: TRBJ1-1
len: 13

CDR3nt: TGTGCCATCAGTGTGAAGACGGCGGACCTTCACTATGGCTACACCTTC
CDR3aa: CAISVKTADLHYGYTF
abundance: -
d_gene: -
v_gene: TRBV10-3
j_gene: TRBJ1-2
len: 16

CDR3nt: TGCGCCAGCAGCTTGGCCTCCGGGACCGGGGAGCAGTACTTC
CDR3aa: CASSLASGTGEQYF
abundance: -
d_gene: -
v_gene: TRBV5-1
j_gene: TRBJ2-7
len: 14

CDR3nt: TGCGCCAGCAGCTTACGGGCTAGCGGGGAGCAAGAGACCCAGTACTTC
CDR3aa: CASSLRASGEQETQYF
abundance: few
d_gene: TRBD2
v_gene: TRBV5-1
j_gene: TRBJ2-5
len: 16

CDR3nt: TGCGCCAGCAGGTTGGTATCTGGGCGGCAGTTCTTC
CDR3aa: CASRLVSGRQFF
abundance: -
d_gene: -
v_gene: TRBV5-1
j_gene: TRBJ2-1
len: 12

CDR3nt: TGTGCCAGCAGGAGACCGGGACAGGGGTATAATTCACCCCTCCACTTT
CDR3aa: CASRRPGQGYNSPLHF
abundance: -
d_gene: TRBD1
v_gene: TRBV6-1
j_gene: TRBJ1-6
len: 16

CDR3nt: TGTGCCAGCAGCCAAAGGCAGGGGGCTAACACCGGGGAGCTGTTTTTT
CDR3aa: CASSQRQGANTGELFF
abundance: -
d_gene: TRBD1
v_gene: TRBV3-1
j_gene: TRBJ2-2
len: 16

CDR3nt: TGTGCCAGCAGCGGGACCTCCTATAATTCACCCCTCCACTTT
CDR3aa: CASSGTSYNSPLHF
abundance: many
d_gene: -
v_gene: TRBV9
j_gene: TRBJ1-6
len: 14

CDR3nt: TGCAGTGCGACCGGGACTAGCGGGAACGCGAACACCGGGGAGCTGTTTTTT
CDR3aa: CSATGTSGNANTGELFF
abundance: -
d_gene: TRBD2
v_gene: TRBV20-1
j_gene: TRBJ2-2
len: 17

CDR3nt: TGCAGTGCTAGAGTGGAGAGTGGGGTTAAGGGCTACACCTTC
CDR3aa: CSARVESGVKGYTF
abundance: -
d_gene: -
v_gene: TRBV20-1
j_gene: TRBJ1-2
len: 14

CDR3nt: TGTGCCAGCAGTCCCATAGGGACGGGACCTGGGAACACTGAAGCTTTCTTT
CDR3aa: CASSPIGTGPGNTEAFF
abundance: -
d_gene: -
v_gene: TRBV6-2/TRBV6-3
j_gene: TRBJ1-1
len: 17

CDR3nt: TGTGCCAGCAACTCGGGACAGGGAGTATCGGAGACCCAGTACTTC
CDR3aa: CASNSGQGVSETQYF
abundance: -
d_gene: TRBD1
v_gene: TRBV9
j_gene: TRBJ2-5
len: 15

CDR3nt: TGCGCCAGCAGCTTGGGGGACGGGTATGGCTACACCTTC
CDR3aa: CASSLGDGYGYTF
abundance: -
d_gene: -
v_gene: TRBV5-1
j_gene: TRBJ1-2
len: 13

CDR3nt: TGTGCCAGCAGCTATAGGACACCTCAAGAGACCCAGTACTTC
CDR3aa: CASSYRTPQETQYF
abundance: -
d_gene: -
v_gene: TRBV28
j_gene: TRBJ2-5
len: 14

CDR3nt: TGCGCCAGCAGCTTGGAATTAGGGGGCTGGGCCGGGGAGCTGTTTTTT
CDR3aa: CASSLELGGWAGELFF
abundance: -
d_gene: TRBD1
v_gene: TRBV5-1
j_gene: TRBJ2-2
len: 16

CDR3nt: TGTGCCTGGAGTTCGGGGGTGGCCCAGCATTTT
CDR3aa: CAWSSGVAQHF
abundance: few
d_gene: -
v_gene: TRBV30
j_gene: TRBJ1-5
len: 11

CDR3nt: TGTGCCAGCAGCCAAGCCAACGGAAATCAGCCCCAGCATTTT
CDR3aa: CASSQANGNQPQHF
abundance: -
d_gene: -
v_gene: TRBV3-1
j_gene: TRBJ1-5
len: 14

CDR3nt: TGCAGTCTTAGCCTGGACAGGAAAGGCTATGGCTACACCTTC
CDR3aa: CSLSLDRKGYGYTF
abundance: few
d_gene: TRBD1
v_gene: TRBV29-1
j_gene: TRBJ1-2
len: 14

CDR3nt: TGTGCCAGCAGCGAATTAGCCGGAGGGCTGGGCACAGATACGCAGTATTTT
CDR3aa: CASSELAGGLGTDTQYF
abundance: -
d_gene: -
v_gene: TRBV3-1
j_gene: TRBJ2-3
len: 17

CDR3nt: TGTGCCAGCAGTAGCGATTCACCCCTCCACTTT
CDR3aa: CASSSDSPLHF
abundance: -
d_gene: -
v_gene: TRBV6-6
j_gene: TRBJ1-6
len: 11

CDR3nt: TGTGCCAGCAGCGTAGAAGCAGGAGACTACGAGCAGTACTTC
CDR3aa: CASSVEAGDYEQYF
abundance: -
d_gene: -
v_gene: TRBV9
j_gene: TRBJ2-7
len: 14

CDR3nt: TGCGCCAGCAGCCAAGGGCTAGCGGGAGTCAATGAGCAGTTCTTC
CDR3aa: CASSQGLAGVNEQFF
abundance: -
d_gene: TRBD2
v_gene: TRBV4-1
j_gene: TRBJ2-1
len: 15

CDR3nt: TGTGCCAGCAGCCAAGAAAATGCAGCGGGGGGTGAGCAGTTCTTC
CDR3aa: CASSQENAAGGEQFF
abundance: few
d_gene: TRBD2
v_gene: TRBV4-2
j_gene: TRBJ2-1
len: 15

CDR3nt: TGTGCCACCAGTGATTCAAGACAGGGGTCGGGGCGGACTGAAGCTTTCTTT
CDR3aa: CATSDSRQGSGRTEAFF
abundance: few
d_gene: TRBD1
v_gene: TRBV24-1
j_gene: TRBJ1-1
len: 17

CDR3nt: TGTGCCAGCAGCCCCCCGGCAGCGGGGAGCGACAATGAGCAGTTCTTC
CDR3aa: CASSPPAAGSDNEQFF
abundance: -
d_gene: TRBD2
v_gene: TRBV7-9
j_gene: TRBJ2-1
len: 16

CDR3nt: TGTGCCAGCAGTCCCCGGACTAGCGGGGGGGAGGTTGAGCAGTTCTTC
CDR3aa: CASSPRTSGGEVEQFF
abundance: few
d_gene: TRBD2
v_gene: TRBV6-1
j_gene: TRBJ2-1
len: 16

CDR3nt: TGTGCCAGCAGCTTAGAGAGGGGGGAGGTCGAAAAACTGTTTTTT
CDR3aa: CASSLERGEVEKLFF
abundance: -
d_gene: -
v_gene: TRBV7-6
j_gene: TRBJ1-4
len: 15

CDR3nt: TGTGCCAGCAGGAAAGGGACTAGCGCTCTCGGCCCCGGGGAGCTGTTTTTT
CDR3aa: CASRKGTSALGPGELFF
abundance: few
d_gene: TRBD2
v_gene: TRBV7-3
j_gene: TRBJ2-2
len: 17

CDR3nt: TGTGCCAGCAGCCAAGGATTCAGGGCCTCTTACAATGAGCAGTTCTTC
CDR3aa: CASSQGFRASYNEQFF
abundance: -
d_gene: -
v_gene: TRBV3-1
j_gene: TRBJ2-1
len: 16

CDR3nt: TGCGCCAGCAGCCAACCAGGGTCGACCTACGAGCAGTACTTC
CDR3aa: CASSQPGSTYEQYF
abundance: -
d_gene: -
v_gene: TRBV4-3
j_gene: TRBJ2-7
len: 14

CDR3nt: TGTGCCAGCAGCTCCGGACTAGGAACCTACGAGCAGTACTTC
CDR3aa: CASSSGLGTYEQYF
abundance: -
d_gene: TRBD2
v_gene: TRBV7-6
j_gene: TRBJ2-7
len: 14

CDR3nt: TGCAGTGCTAGAGATTCCGGGAGAGGGTATTACGAGCAGTACTTC
CDR3aa: CSARDSGRGYYEQYF
abundance: -
d_gene: -
v_gene: TRBV20-1
j_gene: TRBJ2-7
len: 15

CDR3nt: TGTGCCAGCAGTTCCACCGGGACAGGGGTCTACGAGCAGTACTTC
CDR3aa: CASSSTGTGVYEQYF
abundance: -
d_gene: TRBD1
v_gene: TRBV6-5
j_gene: TRBJ2-7
len: 15

CDR3nt: TGTGCCAGCAGCTTAGGCCAGGCGACCACCTACGAGCAGTACTTC
CDR3aa: CASSLGQATTYEQYF
abundance: -
d_gene: -
v_gene: TRBV7-2
j_gene: TRBJ2-7
len: 15

CDR3nt: TGTGCCAGCAGCGTTTCTCTGCAAGAGACCCAGTACTTC
CDR3aa: CASSVSLQETQYF
abundance: few
d_gene: -
v_gene: TRBV9
j_gene: TRBJ2-5
len: 13

CDR3nt: TGTGCCAGCAGTTTACGGGGGCTCTATGGCTACACCTTC
CDR3aa: CASSLRGLYGYTF
abundance: few
d_gene: -
v_gene: TRBV12-3/TRBV12-4
j_gene: TRBJ1-2
len: 13

CDR3nt: TGTGCCACCAGCCTAGCTTCCAATTCACCCCTCCACTTT
CDR3aa: CATSLASNSPLHF
abundance: -
d_gene: -
v_gene: TRBV15
j_gene: TRBJ1-6
len: 13

CDR3nt: TGTGCCAGCAGTCCATCGCCAGGCGTAAATGAAAAACTGTTTTTT
CDR3aa: CASSPSPGVNEKLFF
abundance: few
d_gene: -
v_gene: TRBV6-1
j_gene: TRBJ1-4
len: 15

CDR3nt: TGCGCCAGCAGCCAGGGGGGGGCCCTACTCGAGCAGTACTTC
CDR3aa: CASSQGGALLEQYF
abundance: -
d_gene: -
v_gene: TRBV4-1
j_gene: TRBJ2-7
len: 14

CDR3nt: TGCGCCAGCAGCCAAGGGTCCCTCGGTTGGGGATTGAGCACAGATACGCAGTATTTT
CDR3aa: CASSQGSLGWGLSTDTQYF
abundance: -
d_gene: -
v_gene: TRBV4-1
j_gene: TRBJ2-3
len: 19

CDR3nt: TGTGCCATCACGGCTAGCGGGGTTAGCACAGATACGCAGTATTTT
CDR3aa: CAITASGVSTDTQYF
abundance: -
d_gene: TRBD2
v_gene: TRBV10-3
j_gene: TRBJ2-3
len: 15

CDR3nt: TGCGCCAGCAGCTCCGGGACTTCGGGAGAGACCCAGTACTTC
CDR3aa: CASSSGTSGETQYF
abundance: many
d_gene: -
v_gene: TRBV5-1
j_gene: TRBJ2-5
len: 14